The source of this T cell receptor beta chain is a study of T cells after yellow fever vaccination (dated 2019 in TCRdb). Background for the entire study: The SMART-Seq v4 Ultra Low Input RNA kit was used to prepare libraries from fractions with low cell numbers. Two healthy male donors, one aged 18 to 30 and one aged 30 to 40 years, made up the cohort. To follow T-cell clones before and after both primary and booster YFV17D yellow fever vaccination, bulk TCR alpha and beta repertoires underwent longitudinal sequencing. Bulk PBMC replicates and cell subsets were isolated from blood drawn at multiple timepoints before and after both primary and secondary immunization.

CDR1 is given as DFQATT and CDR2 as SNEGSKA, both from the germline V gene (reference sequence). Its CDR3 holds 15 amino acids, cysteine through phenylalanine. Just the 45-base CDR3 DNA is kept, in frame starting at base 1. Between the V and J ends, shortened by 0 bases and 5 bases respectively, the junction contains 16 bases. This clonotype was observed many times. Its binding antigen is unknown. Per-base quality was not reported, and no clone a single base away is much larger than it. Read against the paper, the sample's treatment or condition label means: live attenuated yellow fever vaccine strain. Two biological replicates of bulk PBMCs were collected at each blood-draw timepoint. PBMCs were isolated from peripheral blood using a standard Ficoll-Paque protocol. RNA was extracted with TriZol from bulk PBMCs, CD4 and CD8 fractions, and dextramer-positive and dextramer-negative fractions. General findings and caveats noted by the study authors: After the booster, most of the clones that had expanded following primary vaccination were detected again (around 95% of CD4 and 80% to 90% of CD8), which suggests that memory was broadly maintained. Compared with the primary T-cell response, the secondary T-cell response was weaker but faster, peaking on day 5 rather than day 15. A small share of clonotypes was detected in both CD4 and CD8 compartments, with the overlap likely arising from convergent recombination. The study included only a couple of donors, which limits how far the findings can be generalized. FACS-sorted repertoires could contain abundant contaminating clonotypes from the bulk population, so computational filtering was required.

TCR cDNA was made using 5'RACE template switching, a step that added a universal primer site and unique molecular identifiers. Priming for cDNA synthesis came from both the TCR alpha and TCR beta constant segments. Library amplification used two PCR steps, and the second PCR step added sample barcodes and sequencing adapters. Libraries were sequenced on Illumina HiSeq 2500 (2x100 bp) or NovaSeq (2x150 bp). The paper's data handling went like this. MIGEC handled demultiplexing of reads and collapsing into UMI consensus sequences, while MiXCR performed V(D)J alignment. Vaccine-responding clonotypes were identified with edgeR using replicate PBMC samples, with FDR below 0.01 and a log2 fold change above 5 up to day 15 being required. Each bulk clonotype received a CD4 or CD8 identity based on whether the sequenced CD4 or CD8 repertoire contained that clonotype at higher abundance. TCRdb's own reprocessing of the public reads used fastp at Q25 and MiXCR and kept productive beta chains. Rows with one shared CDR3 protein collapse into an entry with the most common genes and DNA. The V and J calls and clone size come from TCRdb's table, not from the authors' own analysis. The sample table holds 300,000 to 400,000 distinct CDR3 sequences, of which 7% to 10% were seen once. The ten largest clones capture around 17% of the sample.

This clonotype originated in a man aged 18 to 29 who received the YFV17D yellow fever vaccine. The input for sequencing was PBMCs, taken around 45 days after the first yellow fever vaccination. This receptor chain uses TRBV20-1 and TRBJ2-5; the D region possibly corresponds to TRBD2 (6 bases align). The CDR3 region has the sequence CSARDGGVGGETQYF. In nucleotide form, the sequence is TGCAGTGCTAGAGATGGCGGGGTTGGGGGGGAGACCCAGTACTTC.